The 21 T cell receptor beta chains below all came from one sample that was sequenced in a study of cytomegalovirus exposure and HLA in healthy donors. Primers: 60 Vbeta forward and 13 Jbeta reverse. Libraries were prepared by immunoSEQ multiplex PCR; TCRdb keeps only in-frame clonotypes and omits some of them. In the table there are about 160,000 clones, roughly 80% of which are singletons. Specimen: PBMCs. The receptors stem from a man between 45 and 60 years old in good health and CMV-seropositive.

As concerns this clone: In the same sample, other DNA sequences code for this CDR3. V usage is TRBV9 and J usage is TRBJ2-1; weak D call: TRBD2 (5 bases). V lost 2 bases, J lost 2 bases, and 8 bases lay in between. Per germline, CDR1 SGDLS and CDR2 YYNGEE. The CDR3 consists of 14 residues. Here the CDR3 DNA reads TGTGCCAGCAGCGTGGCCGGGACCTACAATGAGCAGTTCTTC. Residues: CASSVAGTYNEQFF.

Concerning this clone: The sample has other DNA sequences that encode this CDR3 too. The chain employs TRBV7-9 and TRBJ1-1; 8 nucleotides agree with TRBD1. The CDR3 runs 14 residues. Germline V gene data show CDR1 as SEHNR and CDR2 as FQNEAQ (reference sequence). With 5 bases clipped from V and 8 bases from J, the junction kept 10 bases outside the gene matches. The CDR3 region has the DNA TGTGCCAGCAGCCCGGGACAGGTTTTCGCCGAAGCTTTCTTT. Protein product: CASSPGQVFAEAFF.

The rearrangement links TRBV6-1 to TRBJ1-5, with 9 positions matching TRBD1. CDR1 and CDR2 from the germline V gene are MNHNS and SASEGT. V was clipped by 7 bases and J by 6 bases; unmatched bases: 4. This CDR3 region has 13 residues. CDR3 in amino acids: CASTRTGVQPQHF. The DNA of the CDR3 is TGTGCCAGCACCCGGACAGGGGTTCAGCCCCAGCATTTT.

The chain has TRBV5-1 and TRBJ2-2; TRBD2 matches at 7 bases. The CDR3 consists of 17 residues. Per germline, CDR1 SGHRS and CDR2 YFSETQ. The J segment lost 1 base and the V segment lost 4 bases, leaving 10 bases of the junction unmatched. CDR3 nucleotide sequence: TGCGCCAGCAGCCCTCGGGCGGGAGTCGGGAACACCGGGGAGCTGTTTTTT. This sequence encodes CASSPRAGVGNTGELFF.

This clone showed up just once. CDR3 region: CASSQDRGGYSGANVLTF. For the CDR3, the DNA is TGTGCCAGCAGCCAAGACAGAGGAGGATATTCTGGGGCCAACGTCCTGACTTTC. This sequence joins TRBV4-2 and TRBJ2-6, with D possibly TRBD2 on 5 matching bases. Trimming pared 0 bases from V and 1 base from J, leaving 13 bases between. The germline V gene encodes CDR1 LGHNA and CDR2 YNFKEQ. The CDR3 runs 18 residues.

The CDR3 is CASSPQGPWEKLFF. The CDR3 coding sequence is TGTGCCAGCAGCCCACAGGGGCCCTGGGAAAAACTGTTTTTT. The V and J genes are TRBV27 and TRBJ1-4; 7 bases are a match to TRBD1. V lost 6 bases, J lost 8 bases, and 9 bases stayed unmatched. The CDR3 runs to 14 residues. Germline lookup yields CDR1 MNHEY and CDR2 SMNVEV (reference sequence). The full variable domain, its missing parts supplied by reference TRBV27 and TRBJ1-4, is EAQVTQNPRYLITVTGKKLTVTCSQNMNHEYMSWYRQDPGLGLRQIYYSMNVEVTDKGDVPEGYKVSRKEKRNFPLILESPSPNQTSLYFCASSPQGPWEKLFFGSGTQLSVL.

V gene TRBV21-1 combines with J gene TRBJ1-4; TRBD1, the table's D call, lacks a check against the DNA. TRBV21-1 is reported as a pseudogene. The length of the CDR3 is 15 residues. The CDR3 nucleotides read TGTGCCAGCAGAGGGGGGGGACAGGGGTTTGAAAAACTGTTTTTT. It translates to CASRGGGQGFEKLFF.

The chain combines TRBV4-3 with TRBJ2-6, with 10 bases lining up with TRBD1. The CDR3 runs 21 residues. With 1 base clipped from V and 5 bases from J, the junction kept 17 bases outside the gene matches. Germline V CDR1 and CDR2: LGHNA, YSLEER. Here the CDR3 reads CASSQGGPGTGVLWRANVLTF. CDR3 in DNA: TGCGCCAGCAGCCAAGGAGGACCCGGGACAGGGGTACTTTGGAGGGCCAACGTCCTGACTTTC.

This clone was seen only a few times. J is TRBJ1-1 and V is TRBV6-5, with TRBD1 as a possible D gene (6 bases). The CDR3 covers 14 residues. Germline V gene sequence: CDR1 MNHEY, CDR2 SVGAGI. The ends were cut back, 7 bases at V and 0 bases at J, with 12 bases in the middle. The CDR3 DNA reads as TGTGCCAGCAAGGTGACAGGAGTGAACACTGAAGCTTTCTTT. This encodes CASKVTGVNTEAFF.

The chain couples TRBV6-1 to TRBJ2-7; maybe TRBD1 (5 bases). Germline V gene lookup returns CDR1 MNHNS and CDR2 SASEGT. Trimming stripped 2 bases from V and 5 bases from J, with 10 bases between. This CDR3 is built from 13 residues. The CDR3 bases are TGTGCCAGCAGTGAATACAGGAAGAACGAGCAGTACTTC. Protein sequence: CASSEYRKNEQYF.

This clone is a singleton in its sample. The rearrangement uses TRBV5-1 and TRBJ2-5; D ambiguous. The germline V and J ends were trimmed by 4 bases and 5 bases, with 12 bases remaining between them. This CDR3 comprises 13 residues. The V gene's germline CDR1 is SGHRS and CDR2 YFSETQ. The CDR3 sequence: CASSITVLETQYF. The CDR3 DNA reads as TGCGCCAGCAGCATTACAGTTCTGGAGACCCAGTACTTC.

The chain joins TRBV7-8 to TRBJ2-5, with no clear D. Germline CDR1 SGHVS, CDR2 FQNEAQ. Trimming removed 2 bases at V and 3 bases at J, with 10 bases between. The CDR3 has 14 residues. This chain's CDR3 is CASSLFLRKETQYF. The CDR3 DNA follows: TGTGCCAGCAGCTTATTCCTGCGGAAAGAGACCCAGTACTTC.

This chain uses TRBV2 with TRBJ1-6, with D perhaps TRBD1 (5 bases). The CDR3 length is 13 residues. CDR1 is SNHLY, CDR2 FYNNEI, per germline. V lost 8 bases and J lost 7, with 12 bases in between. CDR3 protein: CASQMTENSPLHF. The CDR3 nucleotides read TGTGCCAGCCAAATGACAGAAAATTCACCCCTCCACTTT. Full variable domain (remainder filled in from reference TRBV2 and TRBJ1-6): EPEVTQTPSHQVTQMGQEVILRCVPISNHLYFYWYRQILGQKVEFLVSFYNNEISEKSEIFDDQFSVERPDGSNFTLKIRSTKLEDSAMYFCASQMTENSPLHFGNGTRLTVT.

The chain joins TRBV4-1 to TRBJ2-6; no clear D gene. Germline V lookup: CDR1 MGHRA, CDR2 YSYEKL. The CDR3 has 15 residues. The V end lost 7 bases, the J end lost 0 bases, and 10 bases lay between the germline ends. CDR3 region: CASNNSPSGANVLTF. CDR3 nucleotide sequence: TGCGCCAGCAATAACAGCCCCTCTGGGGCCAACGTCCTGACTTTC.

The chain joins TRBV5-6 to TRBJ2-4; possibly TRBD2 for D (6 bases). Germline values: CDR1 SGHDT, CDR2 YYEEEE. Trimming removed 0 bases from V and 2 bases from J, with 15 bases in between. The CDR3 covers 17 residues. The CDR3 is CASSLDLLAATKNIQYF. CDR3 in DNA: TGTGCCAGCAGCTTGGACTTATTAGCGGCCACCAAAAACATTCAGTACTTC. Full variable domain (outside the CDR3, taken from reference TRBV5-6 and TRBJ2-4): DAGVTQSPTHLIKTRGQQVTLRCSPKSGHDTVSWYQQALGQGPQFIFQYYEEEERQRGNFPDRFSGHQFPNYSSELNVNALLLGDSALYLCASSLDLLAATKNIQYFGAGTRLSVL.

The V and J genes are TRBV18 and TRBJ1-5, with D unclear. This CDR3 is 17 amino acids long. Germline CDR1 and CDR2: KGHSH and LQKENI. The V gene lost 0 bases and the J gene lost 0 bases, with 12 bases spanning the gap. The CDR3 DNA reads as TGTGCCAGCTCACCACCAGGAGACGATTATAGCAATCAGCCCCAGCATTTT. It yields the protein CASSPPGDDYSNQPQHF.

The chain recombines TRBV28 with TRBJ1-2; TRBD1 aligns across 10 bases. This CDR3 contains 16 residues. The ends lost 3 bases at V and 3 bases at J; junction bases unmatched: 7. In germline, CDR1 is MDHEN, CDR2 SYDVKM. The CDR3 is CASSLTGGEGYYGYTF. The CDR3 bases are TGTGCCAGCAGTTTGACAGGGGGCGAGGGATACTATGGCTACACCTTC.

The rearrangement uses TRBV18 and TRBJ2-7; 8 bases map to TRBD2. Germline loops: CDR1 KGHSH, CDR2 LQKENI. The junction had 4 bases not matched to a gene; V was cut back by 2 bases and J by 4 bases. CDR3 length equals 14 residues. In nucleotides, the CDR3 is TGTGCCAGCTCACCAAAACTAGCGGAATACGAGCAGTACTTC. As protein: CASSPKLAEYEQYF.

V gene TRBV5-1 combines with J gene TRBJ2-1; 7 positions match TRBD2. Trimming at V came to 0 bases and at J to 7 bases, leaving 10 bases not matched to a gene. The germline V gene encodes CDR1 SGHRS and CDR2 YFSETQ. The CDR3 consists of 16 residues. The CDR3 reads CASSLESGLGGNEQFF. The CDR3 coding sequence is TGCGCCAGCAGCTTGGAGTCGGGACTGGGGGGGAATGAGCAGTTCTTC.

The chain combines TRBV4-3 with TRBJ2-1, with 9 positions matching TRBD2. The V and J ends lost 4 bases and 1 base, in that order; junction bases with no gene match: 2. This CDR3 has 15 residues. Per the germline V gene, CDR1 is LGHNA and CDR2 is YSLEER. The CDR3 protein is CASSPSGISYNEQFF. The DNA of the CDR3 is TGCGCCAGCAGCCCTAGCGGGATATCCTACAATGAGCAGTTCTTC.

J is TRBJ1-4 and V is TRBV4-2, with a weak D call TRBD1 (6 bases). The germline gives CDR1 LGHNA, CDR2 YNFKEQ. The length of the CDR3 is 15 residues. V lost 4 bases to trimming and J lost 2 bases, with 11 bases between them. The CDR3 bases are TGTGCCAGCAGCCCCCAACAGGGTACTAATGAAAAACTGTTTTTT. Translating gives CASSPQQGTNEKLFF.